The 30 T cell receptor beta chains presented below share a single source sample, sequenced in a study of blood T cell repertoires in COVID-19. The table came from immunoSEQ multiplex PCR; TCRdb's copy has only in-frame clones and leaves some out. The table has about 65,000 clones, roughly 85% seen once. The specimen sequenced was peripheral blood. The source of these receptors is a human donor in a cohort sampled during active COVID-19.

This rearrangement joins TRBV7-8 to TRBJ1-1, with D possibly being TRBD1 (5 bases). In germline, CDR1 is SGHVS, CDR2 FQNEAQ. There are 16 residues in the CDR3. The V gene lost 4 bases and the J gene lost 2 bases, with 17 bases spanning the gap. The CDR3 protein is CASSSYGGRTNTEAFF. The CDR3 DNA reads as TGTGCCAGCAGCTCCTACGGGGGGAGGACAAACACTGAAGCTTTCTTT.

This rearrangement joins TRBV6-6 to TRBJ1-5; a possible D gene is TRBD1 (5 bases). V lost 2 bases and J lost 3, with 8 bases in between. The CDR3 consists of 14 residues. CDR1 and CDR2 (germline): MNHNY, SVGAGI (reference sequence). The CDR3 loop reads CASSYGGVNQPQHF. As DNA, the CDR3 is TGTGCCAGCAGTTACGGAGGGGTCAATCAGCCCCAGCATTTT.

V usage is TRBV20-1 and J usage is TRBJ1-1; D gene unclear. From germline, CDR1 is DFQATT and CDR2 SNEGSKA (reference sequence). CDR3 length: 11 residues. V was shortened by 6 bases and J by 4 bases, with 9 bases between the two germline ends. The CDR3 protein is CSALSGTEAFF. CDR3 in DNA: TGCAGTGCCCTTTCCGGCACTGAAGCTTTCTTT.

The CDR3 region is CASSVGPGGYSYEQYF. The CDR3 DNA follows: TGTGCCAGCAGCGTAGGCCCCGGGGGGTACTCCTACGAGCAGTACTTC. The J gene is TRBJ2-7, the V gene TRBV9, with 7 positions matching TRBD2. CDR1 and CDR2 from the germline V gene are SGDLS and YYNGEE. The length of the CDR3 is 16 residues. V shed 0 bases and J 0 bases; nucleotides not matched to a gene: 6.

The CDR3 coding sequence is TGTGCCAGCCACGGGCGGGGCGGGTTTTGGTCACCCCTCCACTTT. This translates into CASHGRGGFWSPLHF. The genes are TRBV5-6 and TRBJ1-6; tentative D call: TRBD1 (5 bases). This CDR3 comprises 15 residues. CDR1 and CDR2 (germline): SGHDT, YYEEEE. V shed 7 bases and J shed 10 bases, with 21 bases lying between them.

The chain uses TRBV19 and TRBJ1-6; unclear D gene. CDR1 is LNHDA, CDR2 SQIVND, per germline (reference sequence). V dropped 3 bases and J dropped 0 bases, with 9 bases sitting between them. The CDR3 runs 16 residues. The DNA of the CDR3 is TGTGCCAGTAGTATGACGGCTAGCTCCTATAATTCACCCCTCCACTTT. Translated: CASSMTASSYNSPLHF.

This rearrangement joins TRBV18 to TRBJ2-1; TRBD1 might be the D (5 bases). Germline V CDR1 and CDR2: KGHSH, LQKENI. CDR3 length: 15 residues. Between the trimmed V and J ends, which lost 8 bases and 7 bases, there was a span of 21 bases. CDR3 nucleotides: TGTGCCAGCGCCACATACAGGCTTTTAGGGAATGAGCAGTTCTTC. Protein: CASATYRLLGNEQFF.

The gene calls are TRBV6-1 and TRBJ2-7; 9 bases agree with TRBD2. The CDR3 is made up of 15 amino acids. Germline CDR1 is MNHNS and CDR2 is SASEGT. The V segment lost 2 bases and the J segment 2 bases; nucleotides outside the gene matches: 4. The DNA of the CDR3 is TGTGCCAGCAGTGAATATGGGACTAGCCCCTACGAGCAGTACTTC. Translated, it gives CASSEYGTSPYEQYF.

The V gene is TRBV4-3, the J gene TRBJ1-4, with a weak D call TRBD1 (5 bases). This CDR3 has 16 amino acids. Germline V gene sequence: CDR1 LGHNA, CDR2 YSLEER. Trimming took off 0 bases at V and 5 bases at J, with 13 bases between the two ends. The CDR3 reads CASSQDLDSQNEKLFF. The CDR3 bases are TGCGCCAGCAGCCAAGATCTAGACAGCCAGAATGAAAAACTGTTTTTT.

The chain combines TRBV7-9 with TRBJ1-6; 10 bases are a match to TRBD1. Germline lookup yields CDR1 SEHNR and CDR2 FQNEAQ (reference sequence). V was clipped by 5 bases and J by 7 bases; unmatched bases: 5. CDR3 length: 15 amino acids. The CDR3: CASSKTGGSNSPLHF. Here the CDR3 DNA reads TGTGCCAGCAGCAAGACAGGGGGCTCAAATTCACCCCTCCACTTT.

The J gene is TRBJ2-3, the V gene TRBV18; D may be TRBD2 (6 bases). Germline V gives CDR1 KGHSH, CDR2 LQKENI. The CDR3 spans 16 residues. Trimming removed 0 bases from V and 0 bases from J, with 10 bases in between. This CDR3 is CASSPPGRRSTDTQYF. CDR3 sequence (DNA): TGTGCCAGCTCACCACCGGGGAGGAGAAGCACAGATACGCAGTATTTT.

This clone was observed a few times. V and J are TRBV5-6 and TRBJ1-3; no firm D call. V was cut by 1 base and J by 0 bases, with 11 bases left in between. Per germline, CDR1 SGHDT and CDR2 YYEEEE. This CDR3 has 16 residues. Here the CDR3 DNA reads TGTGCCAGCAGCTTGTTGTCAGAACACTCTGGAAACACCATATATTTT. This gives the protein CASSLLSEHSGNTIYF.

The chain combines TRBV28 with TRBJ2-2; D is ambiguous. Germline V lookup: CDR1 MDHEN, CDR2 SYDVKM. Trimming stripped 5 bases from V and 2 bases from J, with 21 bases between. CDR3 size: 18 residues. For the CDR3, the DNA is TGTGCCAGCAGTCCACACCCATACAGTCAACGAAACACCGGGGAGCTGTTTTTT. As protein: CASSPHPYSQRNTGELFF. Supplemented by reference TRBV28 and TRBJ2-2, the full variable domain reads DVKVTQSSRYLVKRTGEKVFLECVQDMDHENMFWYRQDPGLGLRLIYFSYDVKMKEKGDIPEGYSVSREKKERFSLILESASTNQTSMYLCASSPHPYSQRNTGELFFGEGSRLTVL.

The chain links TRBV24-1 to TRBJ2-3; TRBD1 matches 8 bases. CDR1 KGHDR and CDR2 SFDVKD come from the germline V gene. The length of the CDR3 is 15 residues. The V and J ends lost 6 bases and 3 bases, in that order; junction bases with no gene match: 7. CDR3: CATSRGTGYTDTQYF. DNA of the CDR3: TGTGCCACCAGTCGAGGGACAGGTTATACAGATACGCAGTATTTT.

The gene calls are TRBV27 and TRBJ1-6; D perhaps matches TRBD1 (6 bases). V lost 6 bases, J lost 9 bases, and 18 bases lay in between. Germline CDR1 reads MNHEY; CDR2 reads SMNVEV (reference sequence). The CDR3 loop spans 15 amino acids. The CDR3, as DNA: TGTGCCAGCAGAAGAGTTCTACAGGGTCTTTCACCCCTCCACTTT. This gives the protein CASRRVLQGLSPLHF.

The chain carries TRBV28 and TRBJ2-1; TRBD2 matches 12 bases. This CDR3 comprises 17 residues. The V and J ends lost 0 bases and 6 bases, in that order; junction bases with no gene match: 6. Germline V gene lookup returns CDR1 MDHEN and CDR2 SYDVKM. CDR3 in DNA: TGTGCCAGCAGTTTATGGGCTAGCGGGGGGGTAAGCAATGAGCAGTTCTTC. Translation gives CASSLWASGGVSNEQFF.

The CDR3 protein is CASSGQGARYGYTF. CDR3 DNA: TGTGCCAGCAGTGGACAGGGGGCTCGGTATGGCTACACCTTC. The chain couples TRBV25-1 to TRBJ1-2; 10 bases agree with TRBD1. The CDR3 contains 14 residues. Per the germline V gene, CDR1 is MGHDK and CDR2 is SYGVNS. V lost 4 bases and J lost 5; bases outside the gene matches: 4.

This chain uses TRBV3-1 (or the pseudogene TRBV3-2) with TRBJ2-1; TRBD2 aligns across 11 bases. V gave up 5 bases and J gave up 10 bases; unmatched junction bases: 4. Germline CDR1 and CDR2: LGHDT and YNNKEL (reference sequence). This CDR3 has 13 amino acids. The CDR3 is CASSSRLAGEQFF. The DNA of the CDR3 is TGTGCCAGCAGCTCCCGACTAGCGGGGGAGCAGTTCTTC.

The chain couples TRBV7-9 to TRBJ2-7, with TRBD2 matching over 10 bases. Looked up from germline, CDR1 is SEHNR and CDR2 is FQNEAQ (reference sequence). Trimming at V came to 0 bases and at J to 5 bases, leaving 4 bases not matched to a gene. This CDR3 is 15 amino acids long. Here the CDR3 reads CASSLALAGVDEQYF. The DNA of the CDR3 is TGTGCCAGCAGCTTAGCCCTAGCGGGGGTAGACGAGCAGTACTTC.

The chain's CDR3 is CAWRYSYNSPLHF. CDR3 DNA: TGTGCCTGGAGATACAGTTATAATTCACCCCTCCACTTT. The chain recombines TRBV30 with TRBJ1-6; D gene uncertain. Germline CDR1 reads GTSNPN; CDR2 reads SVGIG (reference sequence). Deletions cut 3 bases from V and 4 bases from J, with 7 bases between. The length of the CDR3 is 13 residues. Full variable domain (outside the CDR3, taken from reference TRBV30 and TRBJ1-6): SQTIHQWPATLVQPVGSPLSLECTVEGTSNPNLYWYRQAAGRGLQLLFYSVGIGQISSEVPQNLSASRPQDRQFILSSKKLLLSDSGFYLCAWRYSYNSPLHFGNGTRLTVT.

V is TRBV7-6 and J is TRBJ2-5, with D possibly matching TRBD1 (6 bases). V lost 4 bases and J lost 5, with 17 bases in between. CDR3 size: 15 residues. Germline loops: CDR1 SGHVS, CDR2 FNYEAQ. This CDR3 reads CASSSNRASRETQYF. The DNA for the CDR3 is TGTGCCAGCAGCTCGAACAGGGCTTCTAGGGAGACCCAGTACTTC.

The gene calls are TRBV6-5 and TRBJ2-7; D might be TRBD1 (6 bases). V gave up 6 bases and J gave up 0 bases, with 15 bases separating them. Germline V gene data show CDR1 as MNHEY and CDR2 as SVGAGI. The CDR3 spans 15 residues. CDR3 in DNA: TGTGCCAGCAGCGACACAGGGTTAGCCTCCTACGAGCAGTACTTC. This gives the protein CASSDTGLASYEQYF.

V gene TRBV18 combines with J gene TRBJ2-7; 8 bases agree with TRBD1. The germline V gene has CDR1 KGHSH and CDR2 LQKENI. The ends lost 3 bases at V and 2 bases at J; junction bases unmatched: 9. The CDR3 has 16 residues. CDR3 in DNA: TGTGCCAGCTCACCGGGGGACAGGCTACCGACCTACGAGCAGTACTTC. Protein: CASSPGDRLPTYEQYF.

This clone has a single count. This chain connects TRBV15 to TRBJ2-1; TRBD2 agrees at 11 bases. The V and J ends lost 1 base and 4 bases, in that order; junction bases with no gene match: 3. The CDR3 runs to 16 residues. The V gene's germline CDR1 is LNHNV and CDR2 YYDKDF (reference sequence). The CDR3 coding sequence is TGTGCCACCAGCAGAGGAACTAGCGGGGGTTACAATGAGCAGTTCTTC. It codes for CATSRGTSGGYNEQFF.

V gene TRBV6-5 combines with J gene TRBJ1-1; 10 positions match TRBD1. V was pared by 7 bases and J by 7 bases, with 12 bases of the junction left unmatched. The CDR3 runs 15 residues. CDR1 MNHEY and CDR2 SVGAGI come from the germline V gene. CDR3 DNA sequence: TGTGCCAGCACTACGACAGGGGGCCCTGCCATTGAAGCTTTCTTT. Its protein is CASTTTGGPAIEAFF.

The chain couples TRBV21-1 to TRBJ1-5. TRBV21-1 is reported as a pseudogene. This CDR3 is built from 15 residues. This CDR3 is CASSSREAIGQPQHF. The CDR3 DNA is TGTGCCAGCAGCTCCAGGGAGGCAATAGGGCAGCCCCAGCATTTT.

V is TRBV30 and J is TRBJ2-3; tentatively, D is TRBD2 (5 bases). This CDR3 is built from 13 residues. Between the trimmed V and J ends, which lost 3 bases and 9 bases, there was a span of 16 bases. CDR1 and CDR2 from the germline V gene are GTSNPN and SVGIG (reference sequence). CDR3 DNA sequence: TGTGCCTGGAGCGCGGGCCTCCTTGGAACGCAGTATTTT. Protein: CAWSAGLLGTQYF.

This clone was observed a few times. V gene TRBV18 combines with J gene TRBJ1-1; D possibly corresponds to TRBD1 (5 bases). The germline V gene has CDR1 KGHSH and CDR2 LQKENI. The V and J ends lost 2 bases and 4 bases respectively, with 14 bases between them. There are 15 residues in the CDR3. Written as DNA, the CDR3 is TGTGCCAGCTCACCAAATCGGCAGGGTGGCACTGAAGCTTTCTTT. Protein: CASSPNRQGGTEAFF.

The CDR3 DNA sequence: TGTGCCAGCAGCTTAGATCGAGGCAGGGTAGGGTTCTTT. It specifies CASSLDRGRVGFF. The chain has TRBV11-2 and TRBJ1-1, with D perhaps matching TRBD1 (5 bases). The CDR3 has 13 amino acids. Germline V lookup: CDR1 SGHAT, CDR2 FQNNGV. V lost 0 bases and J lost 14, with 16 bases in between.

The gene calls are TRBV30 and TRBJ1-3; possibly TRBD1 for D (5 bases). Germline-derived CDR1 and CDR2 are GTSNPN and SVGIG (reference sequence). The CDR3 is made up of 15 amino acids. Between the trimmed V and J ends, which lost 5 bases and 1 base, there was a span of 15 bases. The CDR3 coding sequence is TGTGCCTGGCAGATCTGGGGCGGATCTGGAAACACCATATATTTT. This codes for CAWQIWGGSGNTIYF.